A selection of T cell receptor beta chains follows, all from one sample in a study of shared clonotypes between healthy human individuals. Sequenced by immunoSEQ multiplex PCR; TCRdb stores in-frame clones only, minus some. The repertoire holds about 870,000 clones, with around 93% as singletons. The sequenced sample was naive CD8+ T cells sorted from blood. These receptors were taken from a man aged 30 to 45 in good health. Both conserved end residues are part of each CDR3. Each record gives: V gene, J gene, D gene, CDR3 DNA, CDR3 protein. The D gene is left open where the match is weak.

v_call: TRBV19
j_call: TRBJ2-2
d_call: NA
cdr3_nt: TGTGCCAGTAGCATGGGGCAGGGGAGGGCCGGGGAGCTGTTTTTT
cdr3_aa: CASSMGQGRAGELFF

v_call: TRBV28
j_call: TRBJ2-2
d_call: TRBD1
cdr3_nt: TGTGCCAGCAGTCCCCAGACAGGGGGCTCCACCGGGGAGCTGTTTTTT
cdr3_aa: CASSPQTGGSTGELFF

v_call: TRBV28
j_call: TRBJ2-5
d_call: NA
cdr3_nt: TGTGCCAGCAGTTCGTACCCGCGGGACAATGAAGAGACCCAGTACTTC
cdr3_aa: CASSSYPRDNEETQYF

v_call: TRBV15
j_call: TRBJ2-1
d_call: TRBD2
cdr3_nt: TGTGCCACCAGCGGGCTAGCGGGAGCGAATGAGCAGTTCTTC
cdr3_aa: CATSGLAGANEQFF

v_call: TRBV28
j_call: TRBJ2-5
d_call: TRBD2
cdr3_nt: TGTGCCATAGCCGCGGGGACTAGCCGGGTAGAGACCCAGTACTTC
cdr3_aa: CAIAAGTSRVETQYF

v_call: TRBV30
j_call: TRBJ2-1
d_call: TRBD2
cdr3_nt: TGTGCCTGGAGTGTACTGGGGGGGACGTACAATGAGCAGTTCTTC
cdr3_aa: CAWSVLGGTYNEQFF

v_call: TRBV4-2
j_call: TRBJ2-5
d_call: TRBD1
cdr3_nt: TGTGCCAGCAGCCAAGATCTAATTCCAGGGGGCACGCGCGGCCAAGAGACCCAGTACTTC
cdr3_aa: CASSQDLIPGGTRGQETQYF

v_call: TRBV4-1
j_call: TRBJ2-7
d_call: TRBD2
cdr3_nt: TGCGCCAGCAGCCAAGATCGACTAGCGAACGAGCAGTACTTC
cdr3_aa: CASSQDRLANEQYF

v_call: TRBV7-9
j_call: TRBJ1-1
d_call: NA
cdr3_nt: TGTGCCAGCAGCTTTGGAGCGAACACTGAAGCTTTCTTT
cdr3_aa: CASSFGANTEAFF

v_call: TRBV28
j_call: TRBJ1-1
d_call: NA
cdr3_nt: TGTGCCAGCAGTTTCTCCAGGGATAACACTGAAGCTTTCTTT
cdr3_aa: CASSFSRDNTEAFF

v_call: TRBV5-1
j_call: TRBJ2-3
d_call: NA
cdr3_nt: TGCGCCAGCAGCTTGGAAATCTGGCCGAGCACAGATACGCAGTATTTT
cdr3_aa: CASSLEIWPSTDTQYF

v_call: TRBV4-3
j_call: TRBJ2-7
d_call: TRBD1
cdr3_nt: TGCGCCAGCAGCCCGGGGACAGGTAGCTCCTACGAGCAGTACTTC
cdr3_aa: CASSPGTGSSYEQYF

v_call: TRBV27
j_call: TRBJ2-3
d_call: TRBD2
cdr3_nt: TGTGCCAGCAGTTCTCCAGGACTAGCGGGACTTGGCACAGATACGCAGTATTTT
cdr3_aa: CASSSPGLAGLGTDTQYF

v_call: TRBV5-1
j_call: TRBJ2-3
d_call: NA
cdr3_nt: TGCGCCAGCAGCTTGAGTGGGGGGTTGTTGGATACGCAGTATTTT
cdr3_aa: CASSLSGGLLDTQYF

v_call: TRBV7-9
j_call: TRBJ1-3
d_call: NA
cdr3_nt: TGTGCCAGCAGCTTAGGGACCGCTAGCTCTGGAAACACCATATATTTT
cdr3_aa: CASSLGTASSGNTIYF

v_call: TRBV7-9
j_call: TRBJ2-7
d_call: NA
cdr3_nt: TGTGCCAGCAGTCTTACGGGATACGAGCAGTACTTC
cdr3_aa: CASSLTGYEQYF

v_call: TRBV27
j_call: TRBJ2-1
d_call: NA
cdr3_nt: TGTGCCAGCAGGGAAGAGCAGTTCTTC
cdr3_aa: CASREEQFF

v_call: TRBV5-5
j_call: TRBJ1-4
d_call: TRBD1
cdr3_nt: TGTGCCAGCAGCCCGGACAGGGTGATAGGAAAACTGTTTTTT
cdr3_aa: CASSPDRVIGKLFF

v_call: TRBV27
j_call: TRBJ2-1
d_call: NA
cdr3_nt: TGTGCCAGCAGCCCCTTAAGAACCAGGGAAGCTTACAATGAGCAGTTCTTC
cdr3_aa: CASSPLRTREAYNEQFF

v_call: TRBV10-3
j_call: TRBJ2-1
d_call: TRBD2
cdr3_nt: TGTGCCATCAGTTTGGGACTAGCGGAGGGCCATGAGCAGTTCTTC
cdr3_aa: CAISLGLAEGHEQFF

v_call: TRBV9
j_call: TRBJ2-2
d_call: TRBD2
cdr3_nt: TGTGCCAGCAGCGTAACTAGCGGATACACCGGGGAGCTGTTTTTT
cdr3_aa: CASSVTSGYTGELFF

v_call: TRBV9
j_call: TRBJ1-1
d_call: NA
cdr3_nt: TGTGCCAGCAGCGCGGGGAGGTGGAACACTGAAGCTTTCTTT
cdr3_aa: CASSAGRWNTEAFF

v_call: TRBV4-3
j_call: TRBJ1-5
d_call: NA
cdr3_nt: TGCGCCAGCAGCCCGGGACGGAATAGCAATCAGCCCCAGCATTTT
cdr3_aa: CASSPGRNSNQPQHF

v_call: TRBV10-3
j_call: TRBJ2-2
d_call: NA
cdr3_nt: TGTGCCATCAGGGGGGTCACCGGGGAGCTGTTTTTT
cdr3_aa: CAIRGVTGELFF

v_call: TRBV9
j_call: TRBJ2-5
d_call: TRBD2
cdr3_nt: TGTGCCAGCAGCAAGAGCGGGAGGGGTGAGACCCAGTACTTC
cdr3_aa: CASSKSGRGETQYF

v_call: TRBV7-9
j_call: TRBJ2-7
d_call: TRBD1
cdr3_nt: TGTGCCAGCAGCTTAGTACAGGGGAAACTCTACGAGCAGTACTTC
cdr3_aa: CASSLVQGKLYEQYF

v_call: TRBV7-9
j_call: TRBJ2-5
d_call: TRBD2
cdr3_nt: TGTGCCAGCAGCTCGCCCCGGGAGGGTGCCCAAGAGACCCAGTACTTC
cdr3_aa: CASSSPREGAQETQYF

v_call: TRBV19
j_call: TRBJ1-2
d_call: NA
cdr3_nt: TGTGCCAGTAGTATTGGCCAGGGAGCCTATGGCTACACCTTC
cdr3_aa: CASSIGQGAYGYTF

v_call: TRBV10-2
j_call: TRBJ2-1
d_call: NA
cdr3_nt: TGCGCCAGCAGGATAACGGATCGTTTCTACAATGAGCAGTTCTTC
cdr3_aa: CASRITDRFYNEQFF

v_call: TRBV7-9
j_call: TRBJ2-7
d_call: NA
cdr3_nt: TGTGCCAGCACCCCACCGGGAACCTACGAGCAGTACTTC
cdr3_aa: CASTPPGTYEQYF